This T cell receptor beta chain was sequenced in a study of OX40 agonist ivuxolimab in advanced cancers. Whole-study context: Three patients responded partially, comprising one with hepatocellular carcinoma and two with cutaneous melanoma.

Overall study results and limits: Undetermined was the antigen specificity of the expanded peripheral T cells.

The germline V gene encodes CDR1 SGHNT and CDR2 YYREEE (reference sequence). With 0 bases clipped from V and 5 bases from J, the junction kept 4 bases outside the gene matches. The CDR3 sequence is 15 residues long. This table comes from immunoSEQ multiplex PCR, and its TCRdb copy is limited to in-frame clones, with some not included. The sample contains over 50,000 clones, roughly 85% of which appear only once. In this sample, this clone is medium-sized (0.01 to 0.1%). What it binds is unknown. Sampling of blood occurred at baseline, cycle 4 day 1, and cycle 7 day 1. This sample comprised CD4+ or CD8+ T cells sorted from blood, obtained in a trial of the OX40 agonist ivuxolimab. This receptor was obtained from an adult with an advanced solid tumor such as melanoma, head and neck, liver or kidney cancer. The chain employs TRBV5-4 and TRBJ1-4, with TRBD1 matching over 7 bases. The CDR3 DNA follows: TGTGCCAGCAGCTTGGATGTCAGGGGGAATGAAAAACTGTTTTTT. Protein: CASSLDVRGNEKLFF. The full variable domain, with the rest looked up from reference TRBV5-4 and TRBJ1-4, is ETGVTQSPTHLIKTRGQQVTLRCSSQSGHNTVSWYQQALGQGPQFIFQYYREEENGRGNFPPRFSGLQFPNYSSELNVNALELDDSALYLCASSLDVRGNEKLFFGSGTQLSVL.